This passage covers 32 T cell receptor beta chains from one sample sequenced in a study of early T cells in non-severe SARS-CoV-2 infection. TCRdb reanalysed the 5' RACE reads using MiXCR and keeps one entry per CDR3 protein. The sample shows 65,000 to 95,000 distinct CDR3 sequences, approximately 16% of them seen only once. The sequenced sample consisted of whole blood. These receptor sequences come from an adult who was a healthcare worker with PCR-confirmed SARS-CoV-2 infection or an uninfected control (not recorded which).

This clonotype came up many times. This chain links TRBV11-2 with TRBJ2-7; no reliable D call. V was trimmed by 1 base and J by 0 bases, leaving 7 bases between them. CDR3 length: 14 amino acids. The germline CDR1 and CDR2 sequences are SGHAT and FQNNGV. The CDR3 DNA is TGTGCCAGCAGCTTAGGGCCAGTCTCCTACGAGCAGTACTTC. Its protein is CASSLGPVSYEQYF.

The chain has TRBV20-1 and TRBJ2-5, with 9 bases aligning to TRBD2. CDR3 length: 17 amino acids. In germline, CDR1 is DFQATT, CDR2 SNEGSKA (reference sequence). J gave up 7 bases and V 3 bases, and 18 bases lay outside the gene matches. The CDR3 reads CSARRSETSGLPGTQYF. CDR3 sequence (DNA): TGCAGTGCTAGGAGGTCGGAGACTAGCGGCCTTCCAGGGACCCAGTACTTC.

This clonotype was observed a handful of times. This chain joins TRBV29-1 and TRBJ1-3; tentatively, D is TRBD1 (5 bases). CDR1 and CDR2 (germline): SQVTM, ANQGSEA. This CDR3 is 11 amino acids long. The V and J ends lost 5 bases and 4 bases respectively, with 6 bases between them. The CDR3 sequence is CSVQGGNTIYF. CDR3 nucleotide sequence: TGCAGCGTTCAGGGCGGAAACACCATATATTTT.

Points on this clonotype: A read error may be the cause here, since a much bigger clone is one base away. The genes are TRBV12-3 or TRBV12-4 and TRBJ2-7; tentative D call: TRBD2 (5 bases). The CDR3 sequence is 11 residues long. The CDR3 sequence: CVSSRGYEQYF. For the CDR3, the DNA is TGTGTCAGCAGCCGGGGCTACGAGCAGTACTTC.

This clonotype has a handful of counts. This rearrangement joins TRBV5-8 to TRBJ2-6; D perhaps matches TRBD1 (6 bases). The V gene's germline CDR1 is SGHTS and CDR2 YDEGEE. Trimming left V 0 bases short and J 0 bases short, with 10 bases between. The CDR3 covers 17 residues. The CDR3 DNA follows: TGTGCCAGCAGCTTGGGATCACAGGGCTCTGGGGCCAACGTCCTGACTTTC. Protein: CASSLGSQGSGANVLTF. The complete variable domain, with remaining parts taken from reference TRBV5-8 and TRBJ2-6, reads EAGVTQSPTHLIKTRGQQATLRCSPISGHTSVYWYQQALGLGLQFLLWYDEGEERNRGNFPPRFSGRQFPNYSSELNVNALELEDSALYLCASSLGSQGSGANVLTFGAGSRLTVL.

This chain links TRBV19 with TRBJ1-2; the D is unclear. Per the germline V gene, CDR1 is LNHDA and CDR2 is SQIVND (reference sequence). The germline V and J ends were trimmed by 8 bases and 1 base, with 20 bases remaining between them. The CDR3 has 16 residues. In DNA, the CDR3 is TGTGCCAGTGCGGGATTGACACCGACGATTAACTATGGCTACACCTTC. This encodes CASAGLTPTINYGYTF.

This clonotype was seen only a few times. The chain is built from TRBV12-3 or TRBV12-4 and TRBJ1-1; TRBD1 matches 9 bases. The CDR3 totals 17 residues. J lost 3 bases, V lost 10 bases, and 18 bases had no gene match. The CDR3 DNA reads as TGTGCCACCTCGCTGTTCCGGGGACAGGGCATGCACACTGAAGCTTTCTTT. Its protein product is CATSLFRGQGMHTEAFF.

The V call is TRBV5-1, the J call TRBJ2-3; 11 nucleotides agree with TRBD2. Trimming removed 2 bases from V and 0 bases from J; junction bases left unmatched: 2. The CDR3 has 16 residues. Germline-derived CDR1 and CDR2 are SGHRS and YFSETQ. In DNA form, the CDR3 reads TGCGCCAGCAGCTTTGGGACTAGCGGTAGCACAGATACGCAGTATTTT. Translating gives CASSFGTSGSTDTQYF.

In DNA, the CDR3 is TGTGCCAGCAGCCAAGGGGGGGCGCGAGAAAAACTGTTTTTT. Amino acid sequence: CASSQGGAREKLFF. The genes are TRBV3-1 and TRBJ1-4, with D tentatively TRBD1 (6 bases). V was pared by 1 base and J by 8 bases, with 11 bases between. Germline V gives CDR1 LGHDT, CDR2 YNNKEL (reference sequence). CDR3 size: 14 residues.

The chain links TRBV29-1 to TRBJ2-5; D might be TRBD1 (6 bases). V was pared by 5 bases and J by 2 bases, with 12 bases between. CDR3 length: 13 amino acids. Per the germline V gene, CDR1 is SQVTM and CDR2 is ANQGSEA. CDR3 in amino acids: CSVPRDTQETQYF. The CDR3 DNA sequence: TGCAGCGTTCCACGGGACACGCAAGAGACCCAGTACTTC.

This chain connects TRBV5-1 to TRBJ2-1; unclear D gene. CDR3 length equals 13 residues. Germline lookup yields CDR1 SGHRS and CDR2 YFSETQ. V lost 0 bases to trimming and J lost 9 bases, with 10 bases between them. CDR3 protein: CASSLAFGSEQFF. The CDR3 DNA sequence: TGCGCCAGCAGCTTGGCCTTTGGAAGTGAGCAGTTCTTC.

This clonotype was seen more than once but under ten times. The genes are TRBV6-5 and TRBJ1-2; 8 bases line up with TRBD1. J gave up 0 bases and V 8 bases, and 17 bases lay outside the gene matches. Germline-derived CDR1 and CDR2 are MNHEY and SVGAGI. The CDR3 spans 18 residues. The CDR3 nucleotides are TGTGCCAGCTCTAAGGCCTCAGGGACAGGAAAAACTAACTATGGCTACACCTTC. Translation: CASSKASGTGKTNYGYTF.

This clonotype turned up a few times. The V gene is TRBV30, the J gene TRBJ2-7; 9 nucleotides match TRBD1. Germline assignment: CDR1 GTSNPN and CDR2 SVGIG (reference sequence). J lost 7 bases, V lost 5 bases, and 3 bases had no gene match. The CDR3 covers 11 residues. The CDR3 DNA reads TGTGCCTGGGGGACAGGGTGGGAGCAGTACTTC. Its protein product is CAWGTGWEQYF. The entire variable domain, with the rest obtained from reference TRBV30 and TRBJ2-7, is as follows: SQTIHQWPATLVQPVGSPLSLECTVEGTSNPNLYWYRQAAGRGLQLLFYSVGIGQISSEVPQNLSASRPQDRQFILSSKKLLLSDSGFYLCAWGTGWEQYFGPGTRLTVT.

This clonotype was seen ten or more times. This sequence joins TRBV28 and TRBJ2-7; tentatively, D is TRBD1 (6 bases). Germline lookup yields CDR1 MDHEN and CDR2 SYDVKM. The CDR3 is 16 amino acids. Trimming pared 6 bases from V and 2 bases from J, leaving 20 bases between. CDR3: CASSYYRTDYTYEQYF. The CDR3 DNA is TGTGCCAGCAGCTACTATCGGACAGACTACACCTACGAGCAGTACTTC.

This chain links TRBV30 with TRBJ1-5, with 7 positions matching TRBD1. J was trimmed by 4 bases and V by 0 bases; bases with no gene match: 6. This CDR3 is 15 amino acids long. The germline V gene encodes CDR1 GTSNPN and CDR2 SVGIG (reference sequence). The CDR3 coding sequence is TGTGCCTGGAGTGTGAAGACAGGGCAAAATCAGCCCCAGCATTTT. Translating it yields CAWSVKTGQNQPQHF.

This clonotype appeared many times. The rearrangement joins TRBV5-1 to TRBJ2-1; possible D gene TRBD2, 7 bases. CDR3 length: 17 residues. Trimming removed 4 bases from V and 0 bases from J, with 17 bases in between. From germline, CDR1 is SGHRS and CDR2 YFSETQ. CDR3 sequence reads: CASSLLGGASSYNEQFF. DNA for the CDR3: TGCGCCAGCAGCCTCCTGGGGGGGGCCAGCTCCTACAATGAGCAGTTCTTC.

The rearrangement links TRBV7-9 to TRBJ1-2, with D possibly being TRBD1 (6 bases). V was cut by 6 bases and J by 8 bases, with 16 bases left in between. CDR3 length equals 13 residues. Germline loops: CDR1 SEHNR, CDR2 FQNEAQ (reference sequence). In nucleotides, the CDR3 is TGTGCCAGCAGATTGGACCGGGGGCAAGGCTACACCTTC. It is translated as CASRLDRGQGYTF.

This clonotype has more than one count but fewer than ten. V usage is TRBV30 and J usage is TRBJ2-7, with 12 nucleotides matching TRBD1. V dropped 0 bases and J dropped 5; count of bases not matched to a gene: 8. The germline gives CDR1 GTSNPN, CDR2 SVGIG (reference sequence). This CDR3 is 16 amino acids long. The CDR3 sequence: CAWSVLGTGGPDEQYF. The DNA for the CDR3 is TGTGCCTGGAGTGTACTTGGGACAGGGGGCCCGGACGAGCAGTACTTC.

The J gene is TRBJ1-1, the V gene TRBV29-1; no firm D call. Germline V CDR1 and CDR2: SQVTM, ANQGSEA. V was shortened by 4 bases and J by 5 bases, with 20 bases between the two germline ends. This CDR3 has 15 amino acids. As DNA, the CDR3 is TGCAGCGTTGGGTTGGCAACCCTCGCGAGGACTGAAGCTTTCTTT. It codes for CSVGLATLARTEAFF.

The genes are TRBV7-2 and TRBJ2-6, with D possibly matching TRBD1 (6 bases). CDR1 is SGHTA and CDR2 is FQGNSA in the germline V gene. CDR3 length: 16 amino acids. Deletions cut 0 bases from V and 4 bases from J, with 10 bases between. DNA of the CDR3: TGTGCCAGCAGCTTAGCGGGGGCGCACGGGGCCAACGTCCTGACTTTC. As protein: CASSLAGAHGANVLTF.

The J gene is TRBJ2-7, the V gene TRBV5-1; 7 bases line up with TRBD1. CDR3 size: 15 residues. The V and J ends lost 0 bases and 3 bases, in that order; junction bases with no gene match: 6. Germline V gene data show CDR1 as SGHRS and CDR2 as YFSETQ. The CDR3 loop is CASSLAAGGSYEQYF. CDR3 DNA: TGCGCCAGCAGCTTGGCCGCAGGGGGAAGCTACGAGCAGTACTTC.

There are a few counts of this clonotype. The V and J genes are TRBV5-4 and TRBJ1-1; D gene ambiguous. Per the germline V gene, CDR1 is SGHNT and CDR2 is YYREEE (reference sequence). The CDR3 runs to 14 residues. V was clipped by 1 base and J by 4 bases, with 11 bases between them. CDR3 bases: TGTGCCAGCAGCTTGTCGACCGACTCCACTGAAGCTTTCTTT. It encodes CASSLSTDSTEAFF.

The V and J genes are TRBV11-3 and TRBJ2-1; D call uncertain. V gave up 5 bases and J gave up 3 bases, with 8 bases separating them. This CDR3 contains 13 residues. Looked up from germline, CDR1 is SGHNT and CDR2 is YENEEA. CDR3 sequence (DNA): TGTGCCAGCAGCGCGGTGCACTACAATGAGCAGTTCTTC. Amino acid sequence: CASSAVHYNEQFF. Together with reference TRBV11-3 and TRBJ2-1, the CDR3 gives the full variable domain: EAGVVQSPRYKIIEKKQPVAFWCNPISGHNTLYWYLQNLGQGPELLIRYENEEAVDDSQLPKDRFSAERLKGVDSTLKIQPAELGDSAVYLCASSAVHYNEQFFGPGTRLTVL.

A few counts support this clonotype. This chain uses TRBV13 with TRBJ2-2, with 7 bases matching TRBD1. The germline V gene encodes CDR1 PRHDT and CDR2 FYEKMQ (reference sequence). The CDR3 extends over 15 amino acids. Trimming at V came to 3 bases and at J to 1 base, leaving 2 bases not matched to a gene. The CDR3 DNA reads TGTGCCAGCAGCTTCGGGACAGAGAACACCGGGGAGCTGTTTTTT. Amino acid sequence: CASSFGTENTGELFF.

This sequence joins TRBV28 and TRBJ2-7; 9 bases fit TRBD1. The CDR3 is 17 amino acids. Losses at the gene ends were 7 bases for V and 6 bases for J; bases not matched to a gene: 19. Germline values: CDR1 MDHEN, CDR2 SYDVKM. CDR3 sequence reads: CASTPSGIGQGLVEQYF. For the CDR3, the DNA is TGTGCCAGCACTCCCTCGGGTATAGGACAGGGGTTAGTCGAGCAGTACTTC. Complete variable domain (other parts from reference TRBV28 and TRBJ2-7): DVKVTQSSRYLVKRTGEKVFLECVQDMDHENMFWYRQDPGLGLRLIYFSYDVKMKEKGDIPEGYSVSREKKERFSLILESASTNQTSMYLCASTPSGIGQGLVEQYFGPGTRLTVT.

This clonotype was recorded a few times. This rearrangement joins TRBV12-3 or TRBV12-4 to TRBJ1-2; D not resolved. The CDR3 length is 12 residues. V lost 10 bases to trimming and J lost 5 bases, with 14 bases between them. The CDR3 sequence is CATYPPLYGYTF. CDR3 nucleotide sequence: TGTGCCACCTACCCACCTCTGTATGGCTACACCTTC.

The chain uses TRBV18 and TRBJ1-3, with 8 bases lining up with TRBD1. The CDR3 contains 15 residues. Germline trimming cut 4 bases from V and 4 bases from J; bases unmatched to any gene: 6. Germline V gene sequence: CDR1 KGHSH, CDR2 LQKENI. CDR3 residues: CASSRQGTTGNTIYF. CDR3 bases: TGTGCCAGCTCACGACAGGGGACCACAGGAAACACCATATATTTT.

The V gene is TRBV29-1, the J gene TRBJ1-3; D not resolved. CDR1 is SQVTM, CDR2 ANQGSEA, per germline. The V end was cut by 4 bases, the J end by 0 bases, with 10 bases between. The CDR3 length is 14 residues. The DNA of the CDR3 is TGCAGCGTTGCTTTCGCTGGCTCTGGAAACACCATATATTTT. This translates into CSVAFAGSGNTIYF.

This clonotype was recorded a few times. This CDR3 is CASSSRTGRNTEAFF. CDR3 sequence (DNA): TGTGCCAGCAGCTCCCGGACAGGGAGGAACACTGAAGCTTTCTTT. V usage is TRBV5-4 and J usage is TRBJ1-1; 8 bases map to TRBD1. The CDR3 runs 15 residues. Germline CDR1 SGHNT, CDR2 YYREEE (reference sequence). V lost 3 bases and J lost 1; bases outside the gene matches: 5.

This chain uses TRBV4-1 with TRBJ1-5; D not resolved. The CDR3 runs to 14 residues. CDR1 and CDR2 (germline): MGHRA, YSYEKL. With 1 base removed from V and 9 bases from J, the gap between germline ends came to 13 bases. The CDR3 sequence: CASSQVRVSGPQHF. As DNA, the CDR3 is TGCGCCAGCAGCCAAGTACGGGTTAGCGGGCCCCAGCATTTT.

For this clonotype: Sequence at one end of the junction differs from germline and may be a read error. This rearrangement joins TRBV30 to TRBJ1-2; D gene uncertain. The CDR3 runs 14 residues. Germline V gene data show CDR1 as GTSNPN and CDR2 as SVGIG (reference sequence). The CDR3 DNA reads TGTGCCTGGAGTACTACCGTTCCAGTCGGTGGCCACACCTTC. Encoded protein: CAWSTTVPVGGHTF. The variable domain in full, with the rest retrieved from reference TRBV30 and TRBJ1-2, is SQTIHQWPATLVQPVGSPLSLECTVEGTSNPNLYWYRQAAGRGLQLLFYSVGIGQISSEVPQNLSASRPQDRQFILSSKKLLLSDSGFYLCAWSTTVPVGGHTFGSGTRLTVV.

The CDR3 is CASSLVNQPQHF. In nucleotides, the CDR3 is TGTGCCAGCAGTTTGGTCAATCAGCCCCAGCATTTT. V usage is TRBV28 and J usage is TRBJ1-5; unclear D gene. Trimming took 3 bases from V and 3 from J, leaving 3 bases between them. Per the germline V gene, CDR1 is MDHEN and CDR2 is SYDVKM. There are 12 residues in the CDR3.